The 32 T cell receptor beta chains below come from one sample, sequenced in a study of cytomegalovirus exposure and HLA in healthy donors. Use of 60 Vbeta and 13 Jbeta primers characterized the PCR. Assay used: immunoSEQ multiplex PCR; TCRdb lists only in-frame clones, some missing. The sample carries 150,000 to 200,000 clones, around four fifths recorded once. The sample consisted of PBMCs. The receptors stem from a male donor in good health and CMV-seropositive.

This chain uses TRBV4-1 with TRBJ1-5, with D hard to call. This CDR3 comprises 16 residues. Germline CDR1 and CDR2: MGHRA and YSYEKL. V lost 1 base, J lost 0 bases, and 10 bases lay in between. CDR3 sequence (DNA): TGCGCCAGCAGCCAAGTATACAGACCTAGCAATCAGCCCCAGCATTTT. This codes for CASSQVYRPSNQPQHF.

The CDR3 spells CASSESPTRLAGGQDTQYF. DNA for the CDR3: TGCGCCAGCAGTGAGTCCCCGACCCGACTAGCGGGGGGCCAGGATACGCAGTATTTT. The chain is built from TRBV10-1 and TRBJ2-3; 13 bases agree with TRBD2. V was pared by 0 bases and J by 6 bases, with 12 bases of the junction left unmatched. The CDR3 is 19 residues long. Looked up from germline, CDR1 is WNHNN and CDR2 is SYGVQD (reference sequence).

Details on this clone: The identical CDR3 is also encoded by other nucleotide sequences in the sample. V and J are TRBV11-2 and TRBJ2-7; the match to TRBD1 covers 9 bases. The CDR3 is 14 residues long. The V segment lost 3 bases and the J segment 2 bases; nucleotides outside the gene matches: 2. Looked up from germline, CDR1 is SGHAT and CDR2 is FQNNGV. CDR3 sequence: CASSFGQGPYEQYF. CDR3 DNA sequence: TGTGCCAGCAGCTTCGGACAGGGGCCCTACGAGCAGTACTTC.

J is TRBJ2-1 and V is TRBV5-4, with D maybe TRBD1 (6 bases). Germline CDR1 is SGHNT and CDR2 is YYREEE (reference sequence). V shed 4 bases and J shed 3 bases, with 14 bases lying between them. CDR3 length: 15 amino acids. CDR3 residues: CASSPGDISYNEQFF. The CDR3 DNA is TGTGCCAGCAGCCCCGGGGACATAAGCTACAATGAGCAGTTCTTC.

The chain joins TRBV7-9 to TRBJ2-1; 8 positions match TRBD2. The J segment lost 2 bases and the V segment lost 5 bases, leaving 5 bases of the junction unmatched. The CDR3 covers 15 residues. Germline loops: CDR1 SEHNR, CDR2 FQNEAQ (reference sequence). CDR3 sequence: CASSEGRGAYNEQFF. CDR3 bases: TGTGCCAGCAGCGAGGGGCGGGGGGCCTACAATGAGCAGTTCTTC. The full variable domain, rest sourced from reference TRBV7-9 and TRBJ2-1, is DTGVSQNPRHKITKRGQNVTFRCDPISEHNRLYWYRQTLGQGPEFLTYFQNEAQLEKSRLLSDRFSAERPKGSFSTLEIQRTEQGDSAMYLCASSEGRGAYNEQFFGPGTRLTVL.

V is TRBV4-1 and J is TRBJ1-1; D remains unclear. The CDR3 loop spans 15 amino acids. Trimming left V 0 bases short and J 0 bases short, with 8 bases between. The V gene's germline CDR1 is MGHRA and CDR2 YSYEKL. The CDR3 DNA reads as TGCGCCAGCAGCCAAGAATCACTGCTGAACACTGAAGCTTTCTTT. Amino acid sequence: CASSQESLLNTEAFF.

In DNA form, the CDR3 reads TGTGCCTGGGGTCGCGGGGGTAGCACAGATACGCAGTATTTT. This encodes CAWGRGGSTDTQYF. The chain uses TRBV30 and TRBJ2-3; 7 bases match TRBD2. The CDR3 has 14 residues. Germline assignment: CDR1 GTSNPN and CDR2 SVGIG (reference sequence). V lost 5 bases, J lost 0 bases, and 5 bases stayed unmatched.

The rearrangement uses TRBV4-2 and TRBJ2-7, with 8 bases lining up with TRBD1. Germline V gene sequence: CDR1 LGHNA, CDR2 YNFKEQ. The ends lost 3 bases at V and 1 base at J; junction bases unmatched: 5. The CDR3 totals 15 residues. In DNA, the CDR3 is TGTGCCAGCAGCCACGGCGGACAGGGATCCTACGAGCAGTACTTC. Its translation: CASSHGGQGSYEQYF.

The chain has TRBV6-6 and TRBJ1-1, with 7 nucleotides matching TRBD1. Looked up from germline, CDR1 is MNHNY and CDR2 is SVGAGI (reference sequence). The V gene end was trimmed by 5 bases and the J gene end by 5 bases; junction bases not matched to a gene: 8. The CDR3 loop spans 14 amino acids. The CDR3 sequence is CASSQGGHLTEAFF. CDR3 DNA sequence: TGTGCCAGCAGTCAGGGGGGACATTTGACTGAAGCTTTCTTT.

This clone was found a few times. The V call is TRBV2, the J call TRBJ1-4; D perhaps matches TRBD1 (5 bases). Germline V gene lookup returns CDR1 SNHLY and CDR2 FYNNEI. This CDR3 has 12 residues. Deletions cut 6 bases from V and 4 bases from J, with 6 bases between. CDR3 region: CASRGVNEKLFF. DNA of the CDR3: TGTGCCAGCAGAGGGGTTAATGAAAAACTGTTTTTT.

The rearrangement links TRBV18 to TRBJ1-1, with D tentatively TRBD1 (5 bases). The CDR3 has 14 amino acids. V lost 6 bases and J 3 bases, leaving 14 bases between the germline ends. CDR1 KGHSH and CDR2 LQKENI come from the germline V gene. DNA of the CDR3: TGTGCCAGCTCCAGGGATCAGGGTTACACTGAAGCTTTCTTT. It codes for CASSRDQGYTEAFF.

The chain employs TRBV7-2 and TRBJ1-6; perhaps TRBD1 as D (5 bases). V was cut by 5 bases and J by 4 bases, with 15 bases left in between. This CDR3 is built from 16 residues. The germline V gene encodes CDR1 SGHTA and CDR2 FQGNSA. This CDR3 reads CASSAPRASYNSPLHF. DNA for the CDR3: TGTGCCAGCAGCGCCCCCAGGGCGTCGTATAATTCACCCCTCCACTTT.

The DNA of the CDR3 is TGTGCCAGCAGTGAAGGTGGGACAGGGAATGAAAAACTGTTTTTT. This encodes CASSEGGTGNEKLFF. V is TRBV6-1 and J is TRBJ1-4; 9 bases agree with TRBD1. Germline values: CDR1 MNHNS, CDR2 SASEGT. This CDR3 has 15 residues. Losses at the gene ends were 1 base for V and 5 bases for J; bases not matched to a gene: 2.

This chain connects TRBV5-1 to TRBJ1-1; no clear D. The germline V and J ends were trimmed by 0 bases and 2 bases, with 8 bases remaining between them. This CDR3 region has 14 residues. Germline V CDR1 and CDR2: SGHRS, YFSETQ. The CDR3 coding sequence is TGCGCCAGCAGCTTGGGACATCCTAACACTGAAGCTTTCTTT. Residues: CASSLGHPNTEAFF.

The chain is built from TRBV9 and TRBJ2-1, with 10 bases aligning to TRBD1. Germline-derived CDR1 and CDR2 are SGDLS and YYNGEE. Germline trimming cut 3 bases from V and 9 bases from J; bases unmatched to any gene: 12. There are 16 residues in the CDR3. CDR3 loop: CASSGTSGTGEVEQFF. In DNA form, the CDR3 reads TGTGCCAGCAGCGGAACATCCGGGACAGGGGAGGTTGAGCAGTTCTTC.

The V call is TRBV27, the J call TRBJ2-1; the D gene is possibly TRBD1 (5 bases). This CDR3 spans 17 amino acids. Germline lookup yields CDR1 MNHEY and CDR2 SMNVEV (reference sequence). Trimming took off 5 bases at V and 0 bases at J, with 17 bases between the two ends. The chain's CDR3 is CASSPPAGPSSYNEQFF. In nucleotides, the CDR3 is TGTGCCAGCAGTCCCCCGGCAGGGCCATCCTCCTACAATGAGCAGTTCTTC.

The chain uses TRBV5-6 and TRBJ2-1; D gene uncertain. Per the germline V gene, CDR1 is SGHDT and CDR2 is YYEEEE. The CDR3 length is 12 residues. The V end lost 0 bases, the J end lost 9 bases, and 7 bases lay between the germline ends. The CDR3 is CASSLDSPEQFF. CDR3 nucleotide sequence: TGTGCCAGCAGCTTGGATAGTCCTGAGCAGTTCTTC. Together with reference TRBV5-6 and TRBJ2-1, the CDR3 gives the full variable domain: DAGVTQSPTHLIKTRGQQVTLRCSPKSGHDTVSWYQQALGQGPQFIFQYYEEEERQRGNFPDRFSGHQFPNYSSELNVNALLLGDSALYLCASSLDSPEQFFGPGTRLTVL.

This clone occurred once. The rearrangement joins TRBV19 to TRBJ1-6; D is unclear. Germline CDR1 LNHDA, CDR2 SQIVND (reference sequence). The CDR3 sequence is 15 residues long. The V end was cut by 3 bases, the J end by 2 bases, with 8 bases between. The CDR3 region has the DNA TGTGCCAGTAGTATGCGGGAAACCTATAATTCACCCCTCCACTTT. Translated: CASSMRETYNSPLHF.

J is TRBJ2-7 and V is TRBV19; D unclear. Germline V gene lookup returns CDR1 LNHDA and CDR2 SQIVND (reference sequence). The V and J ends lost 5 bases and 1 base respectively, with 9 bases between them. The CDR3 sequence is 13 residues long. As DNA, the CDR3 is TGTGCCAGTAGTGTTTCCAGTTCCTACGAGCAGTACTTC. It specifies CASSVSSSYEQYF.

The chain links TRBV6-5 to TRBJ1-4; maybe TRBD1 (5 bases). This CDR3 region has 14 residues. Trimming left V 5 bases short and J 3 bases short, with 10 bases between. Germline values: CDR1 MNHEY, CDR2 SVGAGI. DNA of the CDR3: TGTGCCAGCAGTAAGGGACTGCCTAATGAAAAACTGTTTTTT. Amino acids: CASSKGLPNEKLFF.

The chain is built from TRBV4-2 and TRBJ2-7, with D possibly matching TRBD2 (6 bases). The CDR3 length is 14 residues. The V end lost 1 base, the J end lost 6 bases, and 13 bases lay between the germline ends. Germline-derived CDR1 and CDR2 are LGHNA and YNFKEQ. In DNA form, the CDR3 reads TGTGCCAGCAGCCAAGCTTGGGGGGAGCGCGAGCAGTACTTC. Its translation is CASSQAWGEREQYF.

This clone was observed once. CDR3 amino acids: CASSFGLAWAETQYF. The CDR3 nucleotides read TGTGCCAGCAGCTTCGGACTAGCTTGGGCCGAGACCCAGTACTTC. This rearrangement joins TRBV9 to TRBJ2-5; 8 bases are a match to TRBD2. Germline-derived CDR1 and CDR2 are SGDLS and YYNGEE. After removal of 4 bases from V and 5 bases from J, the junction contained 10 bases not matched to a gene. CDR3 length: 15 amino acids.

This chain joins TRBV5-8 and TRBJ2-5; 7 bases are a match to TRBD1. This CDR3 spans 14 amino acids. The V gene end was trimmed by 4 bases and the J gene end by 2 bases; junction bases not matched to a gene: 5. Germline V lookup: CDR1 SGHTS, CDR2 YDEGEE. The CDR3 reads CASSGTRGQETQYF. The CDR3, as DNA: TGTGCCAGCAGCGGAACCAGGGGGCAAGAGACCCAGTACTTC.

The J gene is TRBJ1-1, the V gene TRBV19, with D tentatively TRBD1 (6 bases). Looked up from germline, CDR1 is LNHDA and CDR2 is SQIVND (reference sequence). Trimming took 7 bases from V and 4 from J, leaving 19 bases between them. The CDR3 is made up of 15 amino acids. CDR3 loop: CASTARGGRGTEAFF. CDR3 coding DNA: TGTGCCAGTACGGCCCGCGGGGGGCGAGGCACTGAAGCTTTCTTT.

The chain carries TRBV7-8 and TRBJ2-3; D may be TRBD1 (6 bases). CDR3 length: 12 residues. The ends were cut back, 11 bases at V and 2 bases at J, with 11 bases in the middle. Germline CDR1 and CDR2: SGHVS and FQNEAQ. The CDR3 region is CASRGFTDTQYF. The CDR3 bases are TGTGCCTCCAGGGGCTTCACAGATACGCAGTATTTT.

CDR3 bases: TGTGCCAGCAGCATACTGGAGGGGGCGAGCTATAATTCACCCCTCCACTTT. Translating gives CASSILEGASYNSPLHF. This rearrangement joins TRBV7-2 to TRBJ1-6; TRBD1 matches at 7 bases. Germline V gene lookup returns CDR1 SGHTA and CDR2 FQGNSA. This CDR3 spans 17 amino acids. Trimming at V came to 5 bases and at J to 3 bases, leaving 10 bases not matched to a gene.

The chain employs TRBV6-1 and TRBJ2-7, with D possibly matching TRBD2 (5 bases). The CDR3 has 14 amino acids. Germline V gene data show CDR1 as MNHNS and CDR2 as SASEGT. V was cut by 8 bases and J by 3 bases, with 17 bases left in between. The CDR3 DNA is TGTGCCAGCTCTTGGGCGGGTCGGAGCTACGAGCAGTACTTC. Amino acids: CASSWAGRSYEQYF.

V is TRBV7-2 and J is TRBJ2-7; 7 bases are a match to TRBD2. Germline lookup yields CDR1 SGHTA and CDR2 FQGNSA. The trim removed 3 bases at V and 1 base at J, leaving 12 bases unmatched. The CDR3 is made up of 17 amino acids. The CDR3: CASSFIGIRGVSYEQYF. For the CDR3, the DNA is TGTGCCAGCAGCTTTATTGGGATCCGGGGGGTGTCCTACGAGCAGTACTTC.

This clone was recorded only once. The V and J genes are TRBV6-5 and TRBJ1-2; D gene ambiguous. The germline V gene has CDR1 MNHEY and CDR2 SVGAGI. Between the trimmed V and J ends, which lost 3 bases and 4 bases, there was a span of 6 bases. The CDR3 is 12 residues long. The CDR3 coding sequence is TGTGCCAGCAGTTATTCAGGCTATGGCTACACCTTC. Amino acids: CASSYSGYGYTF.

V and J are TRBV5-1 and TRBJ2-7, with 7 bases that match TRBD2. CDR3 length equals 12 residues. Germline values: CDR1 SGHRS, CDR2 YFSETQ. V shed 3 bases, J shed 6 bases, and the junction held 3 bases outside the gene matches. CDR3 residues: CASSSGRGEQYF. The CDR3 region has the DNA TGCGCCAGCAGCTCGGGGAGGGGCGAGCAGTACTTC.

The chain joins TRBV5-5 to TRBJ2-7; 8 nucleotides match TRBD2. The CDR3 consists of 15 residues. Trimming took 4 bases from V and 7 from J; bases not matched to a gene: 13. The V gene's germline CDR1 is SGHKS and CDR2 YYEKEE (reference sequence). This chain's CDR3 is CASSPDRGGIGEQYF. The CDR3 DNA follows: TGTGCCAGCAGCCCTGATCGGGGGGGGATAGGGGAGCAGTACTTC.

This clone was seen more than once but under ten times. The rearrangement uses TRBV7-8 and TRBJ1-4, with 7 bases that match TRBD1. Germline CDR1 SGHVS, CDR2 FQNEAQ. After removal of 5 bases from V and 8 bases from J, the junction contained 11 bases not matched to a gene. The CDR3 is 15 residues long. This CDR3 is CASSHRGGLGEKLFF. The CDR3, as DNA: TGTGCCAGCAGCCACAGAGGGGGCTTAGGGGAAAAACTGTTTTTT. The variable domain in full, completed from reference TRBV7-8 and TRBJ1-4, reads GAGVSQSPRYKVAKRGQDVALRCDPISGHVSLFWYQQALGQGPEFLTYFQNEAQLDKSGLPSDRFFAERPEGSVSTLKIQRTQQEDSAVYLCASSHRGGLGEKLFFGSGTQLSVL.